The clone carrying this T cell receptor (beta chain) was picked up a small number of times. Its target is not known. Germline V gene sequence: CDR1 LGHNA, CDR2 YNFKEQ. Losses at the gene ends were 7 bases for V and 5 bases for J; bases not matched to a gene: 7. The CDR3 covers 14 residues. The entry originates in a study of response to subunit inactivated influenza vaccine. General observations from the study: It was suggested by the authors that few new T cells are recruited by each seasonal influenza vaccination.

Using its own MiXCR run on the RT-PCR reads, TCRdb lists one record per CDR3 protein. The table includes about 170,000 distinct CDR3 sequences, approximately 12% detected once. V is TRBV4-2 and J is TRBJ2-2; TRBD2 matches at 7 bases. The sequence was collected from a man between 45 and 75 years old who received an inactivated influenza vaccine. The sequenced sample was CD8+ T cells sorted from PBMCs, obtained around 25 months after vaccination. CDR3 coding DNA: TGTGCCAGCACGCCTAGCGGAAGAACCGGGGAGCTGTTTTTT. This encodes CASTPSGRTGELFF.